A selection of T cell receptor beta chains follows, all from one sample in a study of regulatory and conventional T cells in breast cancer. Each CDR3 protein is one row after TCRdb ran MiXCR on the PCR reads. The data show over 15,000 distinct CDR3 sequences, with around a third seen just once and approximately 1.5% held by the top ten. Sequenced input: conventional T cells from blood. The receptors shown here come from a female donor in good health. The CDR3 runs from the conserved cysteine through the conserved F or W. D genes are given only for firm matches. The listing skips clone size in some rows; elsewhere it reads once, few, many or a size class.

clone_size: -; j_call: TRBJ2-3; v_call: TRBV7-8; d_call: -; cdr3_aa: CSGAWRFTDTQYF; cdr3_nt: TGTTCGGGGGCCTGGCGGTTCACAGATACGCAGTATTTT
clone_size: -; j_call: TRBJ1-5; v_call: TRBV20-1; d_call: -; cdr3_aa: CSAQTAFKPRHF; cdr3_nt: TGCAGTGCTCAGACAGCGTTTAAGCCCCGGCATTTT
clone_size: -; j_call: TRBJ2-7; v_call: TRBV7-2; d_call: TRBD1; cdr3_aa: CASSLGSVTGSYEQYF; cdr3_nt: TGTGCCAGCAGCTTAGGGTCGGTGACAGGGAGCTACGAGCAGTACTTC
clone_size: few; j_call: TRBJ1-5; v_call: TRBV20-1; d_call: -; cdr3_aa: CSATTAQANQPQHF; cdr3_nt: TGCAGTGCCACGACAGCCCAGGCCAATCAGCCCCAGCATTTT
clone_size: few; j_call: TRBJ1-1; v_call: TRBV7-9; d_call: -; cdr3_aa: CASSLDTENTEAFF; cdr3_nt: TGTGCCAGCAGCTTAGATACGGAGAACACTGAAGCTTTCTTT
clone_size: few; j_call: TRBJ1-2; v_call: TRBV12-3/TRBV12-4; d_call: -; cdr3_aa: CASRTRRGPNYGYTF; cdr3_nt: TGTGCCAGCCGCACCCGAAGGGGTCCCAACTATGGCTACACCTTC
clone_size: medium-sized; j_call: TRBJ1-4; v_call: TRBV5-1; d_call: -; cdr3_aa: CASGLDGTGEWQKLFF; cdr3_nt: TGCGCCAGCGGCTTGGACGGGACCGGTGAATGGCAAAAACTGTTTTTT
clone_size: few; j_call: TRBJ2-2; v_call: TRBV5-1; d_call: -; cdr3_aa: CASSLELDAGELFF; cdr3_nt: TGCGCCAGCAGCTTGGAACTAGACGCCGGGGAGCTGTTTTTT
clone_size: -; j_call: TRBJ1-1; v_call: TRBV5-1; d_call: TRBD1; cdr3_aa: CASSLGGGLNTEAFF; cdr3_nt: TGTGCCAGCAGCTTGGGAGGGGGCCTTAACACTGAAGCTTTCTTT
clone_size: -; j_call: TRBJ2-3; v_call: TRBV5-1; d_call: TRBD1; cdr3_aa: CASSLGQRTDTQYF; cdr3_nt: TGCGCCAGCAGCCTGGGACAGCGAACGGATACGCAGTATTTT
clone_size: few; j_call: TRBJ1-1; v_call: TRBV20-1; d_call: -; cdr3_aa: CSAPRPSRGTEAFF; cdr3_nt: TGCAGTGCTCCCCGACCCTCCAGGGGAACTGAAGCTTTCTTT
clone_size: few; j_call: TRBJ1-5; v_call: TRBV5-1; d_call: -; cdr3_aa: CASSLGNSNQPQHF; cdr3_nt: TGCGCCAGCAGCCTAGGAAACAGCAATCAGCCCCAGCATTTT
clone_size: few; j_call: TRBJ2-3; v_call: TRBV6-5; d_call: -; cdr3_aa: CASSYWRGSGTDTQYF; cdr3_nt: TGTGCCAGCAGTTACTGGAGGGGTAGCGGCACAGATACGCAGTATTTT
clone_size: -; j_call: TRBJ2-3; v_call: TRBV12-3/TRBV12-4; d_call: TRBD2; cdr3_aa: CASSPFPEASGWDF; cdr3_nt: TGTGCCAGCAGTCCCTTTCCCGAGGCTAGCGGGTGGGATTTT
clone_size: -; j_call: TRBJ2-7; v_call: TRBV5-1; d_call: TRBD2; cdr3_aa: CASSSGTIGYEQYF; cdr3_nt: TGCGCCAGCAGCTCCGGGACTATCGGCTACGAGCAGTACTTC
clone_size: -; j_call: TRBJ2-5; v_call: TRBV2; d_call: -; cdr3_aa: CASSEAARNRETQYF; cdr3_nt: TGTGCCAGCAGTGAAGCGGCTAGAAACAGAGAGACCCAGTACTTC
clone_size: -; j_call: TRBJ1-1; v_call: TRBV27; d_call: -; cdr3_aa: CASSLAMNTEAFF; cdr3_nt: TGTGCCAGCAGTTTGGCTATGAACACTGAAGCTTTCTTT
clone_size: medium-sized; j_call: TRBJ1-4; v_call: TRBV10-3; d_call: -; cdr3_aa: CAISEGGSSEKLFF; cdr3_nt: TGTGCCATCAGTGAAGGAGGGTCTAGTGAAAAACTGTTTTTT
clone_size: few; j_call: TRBJ2-3; v_call: TRBV7-2; d_call: TRBD1; cdr3_aa: CASSFVGTGVSDTQYF; cdr3_nt: TGTGCCAGCAGCTTCGTCGGGACAGGGGTTTCAGATACGCAGTATTTT
clone_size: -; j_call: TRBJ2-5; v_call: TRBV7-2; d_call: -; cdr3_aa: CASSLERRVAETQYF; cdr3_nt: TGTGCCAGCAGCTTAGAACGCAGGGTGGCTGAGACCCAGTACTTC
clone_size: many; j_call: TRBJ2-3; v_call: TRBV5-1; d_call: TRBD2; cdr3_aa: CASSAGTSGRTDTQYF; cdr3_nt: TGCGCCAGCAGCGCTGGGACTAGCGGGCGCACAGATACGCAGTATTTT
clone_size: few; j_call: TRBJ1-6; v_call: TRBV7-9; d_call: -; cdr3_aa: CASSPDNSPLHF; cdr3_nt: TGTGCTAGCAGTCCCGATAATTCACCCCTCCACTTT
clone_size: many; j_call: TRBJ2-1; v_call: TRBV7-9; d_call: TRBD2; cdr3_aa: CASSYLSGRAYNEQFF; cdr3_nt: TGTGCCAGCAGCTACCTTAGCGGGAGGGCCTACAATGAGCAGTTCTTC
clone_size: -; j_call: TRBJ1-3; v_call: TRBV29-1; d_call: -; cdr3_aa: CSITIGWAPSGNTIYF; cdr3_nt: TGCAGCATAACTATTGGCTGGGCTCCCTCTGGAAACACCATATATTTT
clone_size: once; j_call: TRBJ2-1; v_call: TRBV6-2/TRBV6-3; d_call: TRBD2; cdr3_aa: CASSTRTSGGLNEQFF; cdr3_nt: TGTGCCAGCAGCACCCGGACTAGCGGAGGGCTCAATGAGCAGTTCTTC
clone_size: -; j_call: TRBJ2-7; v_call: TRBV11-2; d_call: -; cdr3_aa: CASSSGRDSYEQYF; cdr3_nt: TGTGCCAGCAGCTCGGGACGGGACTCCTACGAGCAGTACTTC
clone_size: medium-sized; j_call: TRBJ2-1; v_call: TRBV6-5; d_call: TRBD2; cdr3_aa: CASSTGTSGRDEQFF; cdr3_nt: TGTGCCAGCAGTACCGGGACTAGCGGGAGAGATGAGCAGTTCTTC
clone_size: -; j_call: TRBJ2-3; v_call: TRBV10-3; d_call: -; cdr3_aa: CAISGADTQYF; cdr3_nt: TGTGCCATCAGTGGGGCAGATACGCAGTATTTT
clone_size: few; j_call: TRBJ2-1; v_call: TRBV6-6; d_call: -; cdr3_aa: CASSSFAGPPVNEQFF; cdr3_nt: TGTGCCAGCAGTTCCTTTGCGGGACCACCTGTCAATGAGCAGTTCTTC
clone_size: medium-sized; j_call: TRBJ2-1; v_call: TRBV4-1; d_call: TRBD2; cdr3_aa: CASSQDRAGVVGTEQFF; cdr3_nt: TGCGCCAGCAGCCAAGATAGAGCGGGAGTAGTGGGGACTGAGCAGTTCTTC
clone_size: -; j_call: TRBJ1-2; v_call: TRBV6-2/TRBV6-3; d_call: TRBD1; cdr3_aa: CASSYRQGQPGGGYTF; cdr3_nt: TGTGCCAGCAGTTATCGCCAGGGACAGCCCGGGGGTGGCTACACCTTC
clone_size: few; j_call: TRBJ2-2; v_call: TRBV7-3; d_call: -; cdr3_aa: CASSLGTRTGELFF; cdr3_nt: TGTGCCAGCAGCTTGGGGACCCGGACCGGGGAGCTGTTTTTT
clone_size: few; j_call: TRBJ2-7; v_call: TRBV5-1; d_call: TRBD1; cdr3_aa: CASSLGTGFNEQYF; cdr3_nt: TGCGCCAGCAGCTTGGGGACAGGGTTCAACGAGCAGTACTTC
clone_size: -; j_call: TRBJ2-4; v_call: TRBV4-3; d_call: TRBD1; cdr3_aa: CASSQEGGRDIQYF; cdr3_nt: TGCGCCAGCAGCCAAGAAGGGGGCAGGGACATTCAGTACTTC
clone_size: -; j_call: TRBJ2-5; v_call: TRBV7-9; d_call: -; cdr3_aa: CASSYQETEETQYF; cdr3_nt: TGTGCCAGCAGCTACCAGGAGACAGAAGAGACCCAGTACTTC